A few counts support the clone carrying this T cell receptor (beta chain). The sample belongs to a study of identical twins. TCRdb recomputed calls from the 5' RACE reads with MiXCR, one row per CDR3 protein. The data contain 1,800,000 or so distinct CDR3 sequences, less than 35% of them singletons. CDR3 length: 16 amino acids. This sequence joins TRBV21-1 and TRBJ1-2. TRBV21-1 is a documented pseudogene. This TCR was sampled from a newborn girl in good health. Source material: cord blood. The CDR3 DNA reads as TGTGCCAGCAGCAAAGTGGGAGGGTACCCTAACTATGGCTACACCTTC. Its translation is CASSKVGGYPNYGYTF.